Presented here are 2 T cell receptor beta chains from one specimen sequenced in a study of T cells in Graves' hyperthyroidism and ophthalmopathy. RNA transcripts served as the template for amplifying TCR beta CDR3 regions. During a first-round RT-PCR of the TCR CDR3, the HTBI primer set was used. TCRdb fed the multiplex PCR reads into MiXCR, producing one record per CDR3 protein. The sample yields about 300,000 distinct CDR3 sequences, roughly a fifth seen once. Source material: blood. Receptor source: a man aged 50 or older with Graves' ophthalmopathy.

With regard to this clonotype: One end of the junction varies from germline; a read error may be responsible. The chain joins TRBV11-2 to TRBJ2-3, with D unresolved. This CDR3 has 15 amino acids. The germline CDR1 and CDR2 sequences are SGHAT and FQNNGV. The CDR3 protein is CASSLDIHRTDTQYF. The CDR3 nucleotides are TGTGCCAGCAGCCTAGACATACACCGCACAGATACGCAGTATTTT. Complete variable domain (other parts from reference TRBV11-2 and TRBJ2-3): EAGVAQSPRYKIIEKRQSVAFWCNPISGHATLYWYQQILGQGPKLLIQFQNNGVVDDSQLPKDRFSAERLKGVDSTLKIQPAKLEDSAVYLCASSLDIHRTDTQYFGPGTRLTVL.

On this clonotype itself: A much more abundant neighbour one base away suggests this may be a read error. The J gene is TRBJ1-1, the V gene TRBV5-1; D unclear. The CDR3 has 15 amino acids. V lost 2 bases and J 6 bases, leaving 17 bases between the germline ends. The germline gives CDR1 SGHRS, CDR2 YFSETQ. The CDR3 DNA reads TGCGCCAGCAGCTTAAATAAGAAGAGCACCGCTGAAGCTTTCTTT. Translating it yields CASSLNKKSTAEAFF. The whole variable domain, filled in from reference TRBV5-1 and TRBJ1-1, reads KAGVTQTPRYLIKTRGQQVTLSCSPISGHRSVSWYQQTPGQGLQFLFEYFSETQRNKGNFPGRFSGRQFSNSRSEMNVSTLELGDSALYLCASSLNKKSTAEAFFGQGTRLTVV.